The T cell receptor beta chain described here comes from a study of blood T cell repertoires in COVID-19. Study information: There were acute and convalescent COVID-19 samples, and they came from the United States, Italy and Spain. PBMCs, B-cell-depleted T cells, or T cells were the source of the cDNA or gDNA that made up the material.

Germline V gene sequence: CDR1 MNHEY, CDR2 SMNVEV (reference sequence). J gave up 7 bases and V 5 bases, and 8 bases lay outside the gene matches. This CDR3 has 15 amino acids. As originally analysed: Researchers report that nucleated cell counts were estimated from reference gene primer amplification. Generated by immunoSEQ multiplex PCR, the TCRdb table keeps only in-frame clones and is missing some. V, J and clone size are taken as reported in that table, and D and trimming were inferred from the DNA itself. The profile covers around 230,000 clones, with 75% to 90% appearing a single time and around an eighth taken by the ten largest.

V gene TRBV27 combines with J gene TRBJ2-2, with 9 bases aligning to TRBD1. The specimen sequenced was peripheral blood. This TCR was recovered from a woman aged 55-70 years with active or convalescent COVID-19. CDR3 residues: CASSLGTGFVGELFF. DNA for the CDR3: TGTGCCAGCAGTCTCGGGACAGGGTTTGTCGGGGAGCTGTTTTTT.